This TCR beta chain was captured by sequencing in a study of OX40 agonist ivuxolimab in advanced cancers. The overall study: Prior therapy, whether anti-PD-1, anti-PD-L1 or anti-CTLA-4, was allowed, and approximately 40% had some.

TCRdb's table, derived via immunoSEQ multiplex PCR, lists solely in-frame clones and lacks some. The sample comprises roughly 53,000 clones, just under 90% of which are singletons, and roughly 5.9% rests with the top ten. Regarding the study as a whole: Antigen specificity was not determined for the expanded peripheral T cells. CD4+ and CD8+ T cells in blood underwent clonal expansion by week 6 at 0.1 to 3.0 mg/kg.

The investigators sampled blood at baseline, at cycle 4 day 1, and at cycle 7 day 1. A word on this clone: Its antigen is not identified.

This CDR3 is built from 14 residues. V was clipped by 0 bases and J by 3 bases; unmatched bases: 2. Germline CDR1 is SGHNT and CDR2 is YYREEE (reference sequence). The sample in question was CD4+ or CD8+ T cells sorted from blood, obtained in a trial of the OX40 agonist ivuxolimab. This clonotype originated in an adult with an advanced solid tumor such as melanoma, head and neck, liver or kidney cancer. The chain recombines TRBV5-4 with TRBJ2-7, with 8 bases matching TRBD1. CDR3 amino acids: CASSLGGQGYEQYF. CDR3 nucleotide sequence: TGTGCCAGCAGCTTGGGTGGACAGGGCTACGAGCAGTACTTC.